This TCR beta chain was obtained from a study of OX40 agonist ivuxolimab in advanced cancers. Regarding the research as a whole: Ivuxolimab was a fully human IgG2 agonistic monoclonal antibody targeting the costimulatory receptor OX40 (CD134). Intravenous ivuxolimab was administered to patients every 2 weeks at six dose levels: 0.01, 0.1, 0.3, 1.5, 3 and 10 mg/kg. Among the roughly 50 dose-escalation patients, roughly 20 had hepatocellular carcinoma, approximately 15 melanoma, 9 renal cell carcinoma and 9 head and neck cancer. The dose-escalation cohort was approximately 83% male with a mean age of approximately 60 years, ranging from roughly 20 to 85. Prior anti-PD-1, anti-PD-L1 or anti-CTLA-4 therapy was permitted, and about two fifths of dose-escalation patients had received checkpoint inhibitors. Partial responses occurred in three dose-escalation patients: two with cutaneous melanoma and one with hepatocellular carcinoma. The purpose of peripheral TCRbeta sequencing was to test whether ivuxolimab changed TCR sequence diversity and led to clonal T-cell expansion. The paper covers the monotherapy dose-escalation part of the phase I ivuxolimab trial, which included N ≈ 57 patients. The full study reports these points: Clonal expansion of both CD4+ and CD8+ blood T cells was observed from baseline to week 6 at doses 0.1 to 3.0 mg/kg. In partial responders in the 0.1-3.0 mg/kg groups, normalized peripheral clonal expansion was found to be among the lowest, especially among CD8+ T cells. Antigen specificity was not determined for the clonally expanded peripheral T cells. On average, CD8+ T cells showed more expanded clones than CD4+ T cells after ivuxolimab. Low levels of normalized T-cell clonal expansion were also seen in some patients who did not respond.

Trimming costs V 0 bases and J 7 bases, and their ends lie 15 bases apart. Taken from the germline V gene, the CDR1 and CDR2 loops are MGHRA and YSYEKL. The CDR3 starts with the cysteine, ends with the phenylalanine, and has 15 residues. The retained sequence is limited to the CDR3, 45 bases, with the frame set at the first base. As regards this clone: Its cognate antigen has yet to be identified. There are no base qualities to consult, and no much larger clone falls within one base.

Patients with a history of autoimmune disease or receiving systemic immunosuppression were excluded from the trial. Peripheral blood for TCR sequencing was collected from all dose cohorts at baseline, on cycle 4 day 1, and on cycle 7 day 1. Samples came from an open-label, multicenter, first-in-human phase I dose-escalation trial of ivuxolimab. Adults with locally advanced or metastatic head and neck squamous cell, hepatocellular, melanoma or renal cell carcinoma were enrolled in the trial. Before TCR sequencing, CD4+ T cells and CD8+ T cells were sorted from peripheral blood as separate populations. Genomic DNA was extracted from sorted cells for sequencing of the TCRbeta CDR3 region. The immunoSEQ Assay was used for sequencing of TCRbeta CDR3 regions. Entries here come from immuneACCESS through TCRdb and include only in-frame sequences with V and J called. Some clones fail to appear in such tables; in the studies checked, an unresolved V gene covers under half of the shortfall, and the cause of the remainder is unknown. Counted in this sample were about 40,000 clones; more than 70% of them appeared once. Around 13% of the sample rests with the top ten.

The rearrangement combines TRBV4-1 with TRBJ1-2, with the D gene call left open. The source of this sequence is an adult with an advanced solid tumor such as melanoma, head and neck, liver or kidney cancer. Sequenced material: CD4+ or CD8+ T cells sorted from blood, taken in a trial of the OX40 agonist ivuxolimab. The nucleotides are TGCGCCAGCAGCCAAGATCAAATAAGGCAGGCTGGCTACACCTTC. This codes for CASSQDQIRQAGYTF.